This T cell receptor beta chain was recovered during a study of blood T cell repertoires in COVID-19. Here immunoSEQ multiplex PCR was the method, and the copy in TCRdb shows in-frame clones only, minus some. The data hold 170,000 or so clones, with around nine tenths observed a single time. Germline-derived CDR1 and CDR2 are MNHEY and SVGEGT. J gave up 5 bases and V 4 bases, and 4 bases lay outside the gene matches. The CDR3 is made up of 14 amino acids. Specimen: peripheral blood. The source of this sequence is a man aged 60 to 69 with COVID-19, enrolled during active disease. The chain carries TRBV6-2 or TRBV6-3 and TRBJ1-1; 10 positions agree with TRBD1. The CDR3: CASSSPGQGTEAFF. Here the CDR3 DNA reads TGTGCCAGCAGTTCACCGGGACAGGGGACTGAAGCTTTCTTT.